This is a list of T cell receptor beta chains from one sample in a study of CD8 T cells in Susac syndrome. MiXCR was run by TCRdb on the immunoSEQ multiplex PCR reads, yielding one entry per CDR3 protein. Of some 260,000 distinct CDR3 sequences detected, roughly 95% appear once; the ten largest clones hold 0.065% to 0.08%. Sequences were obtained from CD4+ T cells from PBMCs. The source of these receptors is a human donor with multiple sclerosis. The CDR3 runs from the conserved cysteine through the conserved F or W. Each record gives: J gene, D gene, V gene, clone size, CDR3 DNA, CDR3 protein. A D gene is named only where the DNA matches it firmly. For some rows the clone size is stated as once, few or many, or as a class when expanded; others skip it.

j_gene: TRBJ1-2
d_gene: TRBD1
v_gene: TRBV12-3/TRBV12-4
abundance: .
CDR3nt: TGTGCCAGCAGCCGACAGGGGTCAAATGGCTACACCTTC
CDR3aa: CASSRQGSNGYTF

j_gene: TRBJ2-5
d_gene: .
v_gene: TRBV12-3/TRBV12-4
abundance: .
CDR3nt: TGTGCCAGCAGTTTAGCGACAGCCGAGACCCAGTACTTC
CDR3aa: CASSLATAETQYF

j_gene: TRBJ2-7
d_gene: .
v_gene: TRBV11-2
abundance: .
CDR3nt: TGTGCCAGCAGCTTAGTTCGGCAGGGGGGTTACGAGCAGTACTTC
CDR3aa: CASSLVRQGGYEQYF

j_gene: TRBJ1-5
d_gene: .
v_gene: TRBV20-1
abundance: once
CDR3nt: TGCAGTGCTAGAGATAGGGGTGATAGCAATCAGCCCCAGCATTTT
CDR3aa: CSARDRGDSNQPQHF

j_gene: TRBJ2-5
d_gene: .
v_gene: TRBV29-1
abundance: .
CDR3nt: TGCAGCGTTGATGAGGGTTTCGGGCAAGAGACCCAGTACTTC
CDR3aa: CSVDEGFGQETQYF

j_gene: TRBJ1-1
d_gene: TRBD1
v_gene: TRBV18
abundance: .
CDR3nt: TGTGCCAGCTCACCCCGACAGGGGGCCGACACTGAAGCTTTCTTT
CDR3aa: CASSPRQGADTEAFF

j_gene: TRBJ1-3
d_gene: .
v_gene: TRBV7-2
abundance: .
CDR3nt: TGTGCCAGCAGCTTAGGGGCCAGCAGAAGCTCTGGAAACACCATATATTTT
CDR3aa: CASSLGASRSSGNTIYF

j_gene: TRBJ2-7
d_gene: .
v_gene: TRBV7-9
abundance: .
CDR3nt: TGTGCCAGCAGCTTTGTATCTGAGGGCGAGCAGTACTTC
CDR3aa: CASSFVSEGEQYF

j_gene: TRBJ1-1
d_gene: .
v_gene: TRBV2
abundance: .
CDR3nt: TGCGCCAGCAGTGAACGGCAGGTATACACTGAAGCTTTCTTT
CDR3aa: CASSERQVYTEAFF

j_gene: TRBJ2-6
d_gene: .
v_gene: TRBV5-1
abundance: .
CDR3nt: TGCGCCAGCAGCTTGGTCTCTAGCTCTGGGGCCAACGTCCTGACTTTC
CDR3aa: CASSLVSSSGANVLTF

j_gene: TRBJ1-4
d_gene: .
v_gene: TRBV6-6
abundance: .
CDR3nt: TGTGCCAGCAGTTACTTGGGCCAGATGAAACTGTTTTTT
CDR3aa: CASSYLGQMKLFF

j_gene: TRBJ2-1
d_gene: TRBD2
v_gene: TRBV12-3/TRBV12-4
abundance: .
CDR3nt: TGTGCCAGCAGTTTCGGGGCTAGCGGGGGGAGGGAGCAGTTCTTC
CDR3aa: CASSFGASGGREQFF

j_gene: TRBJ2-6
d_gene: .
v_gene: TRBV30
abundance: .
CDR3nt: TGTGCCTGGATGGGGTACTACTTCTCTGGGGCCAACGTCCTGACTTTC
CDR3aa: CAWMGYYFSGANVLTF

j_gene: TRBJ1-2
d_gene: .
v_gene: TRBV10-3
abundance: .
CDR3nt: TGTGCCATCAGTGAGTCTCCAGGGCAGAACTATGGCTACACCTTC
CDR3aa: CAISESPGQNYGYTF

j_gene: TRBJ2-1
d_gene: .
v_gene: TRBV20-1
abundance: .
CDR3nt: TGCAGTGCTAGACCCCCCGGGGGTTACAATGAGCAGTTCTTC
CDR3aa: CSARPPGGYNEQFF

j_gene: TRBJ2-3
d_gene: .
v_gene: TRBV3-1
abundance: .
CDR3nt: TGTGCCAGCAGCCAAGATCTAGCTGGGGGCAGCACAGATACGCAGTATTTT
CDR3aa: CASSQDLAGGSTDTQYF

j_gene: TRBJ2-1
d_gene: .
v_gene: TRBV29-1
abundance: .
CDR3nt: TGCAGCGTTGATGTTCGGGGAGCCTCCTACAATGAGCAGTTCTTC
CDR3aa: CSVDVRGASYNEQFF

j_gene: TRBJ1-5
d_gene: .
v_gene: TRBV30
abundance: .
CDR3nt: TGTGCCTGGAGTGTCCCAGGGAGGAATCAGCCCCAGCATTTT
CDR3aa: CAWSVPGRNQPQHF

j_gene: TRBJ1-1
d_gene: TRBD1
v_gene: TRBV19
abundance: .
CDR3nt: TGTGCCAGTAGTGTACACAGGGGCACAAACACTGAAGCTTTCTTT
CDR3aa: CASSVHRGTNTEAFF

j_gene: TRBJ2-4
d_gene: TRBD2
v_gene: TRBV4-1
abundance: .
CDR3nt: TGCGCCAGCAGCCCCGGACTAGCGGGAGGAGGGGCCAAAAACATTCAGTACTTC
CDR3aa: CASSPGLAGGGAKNIQYF

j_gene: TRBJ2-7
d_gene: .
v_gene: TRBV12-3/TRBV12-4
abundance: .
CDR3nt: TGTGCCAGCAGTTTAGCTAGACCCGAGCAGTACTTC
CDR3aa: CASSLARPEQYF

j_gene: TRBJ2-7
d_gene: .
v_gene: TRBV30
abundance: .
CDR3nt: TGTGCCTGGACGGGGGGCGGACACGAGCAGTACTTC
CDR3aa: CAWTGGGHEQYF

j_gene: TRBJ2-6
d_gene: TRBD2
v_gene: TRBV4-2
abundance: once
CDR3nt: TGTGCCAGCAGCCAAGACGCTAGCGGGGCCTCCTCTGGGGCCAACGTCCTGACTTTC
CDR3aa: CASSQDASGASSGANVLTF

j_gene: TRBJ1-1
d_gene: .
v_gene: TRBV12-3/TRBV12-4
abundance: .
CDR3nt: TGTGCCAGCAGTCCTTCGACAGACACTGAAGCTTTCTTT
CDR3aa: CASSPSTDTEAFF

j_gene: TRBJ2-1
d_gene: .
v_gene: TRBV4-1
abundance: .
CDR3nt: TGCGCCAGCAGCCATACCGGGAGTCAGGGGAATGAGCAGTTCTTC
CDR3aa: CASSHTGSQGNEQFF

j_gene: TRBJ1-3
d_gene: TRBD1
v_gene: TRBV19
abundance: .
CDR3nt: TGTGCCAGTAGTAGCACCTGGACAGGGCGAACGGTAGAAAACACCATATATTTT
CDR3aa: CASSSTWTGRTVENTIYF

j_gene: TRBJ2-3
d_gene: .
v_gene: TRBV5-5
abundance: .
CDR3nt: TGTGCCAGCAGCTTGAGGACATCTCGGGATACGCAGTATTTT
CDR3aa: CASSLRTSRDTQYF

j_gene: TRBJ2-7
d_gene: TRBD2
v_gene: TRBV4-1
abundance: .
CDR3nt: TGCGCCAGCAGCCAGGGACTAGCGGGGGGCGGCGAGCAGTACTTC
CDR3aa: CASSQGLAGGGEQYF

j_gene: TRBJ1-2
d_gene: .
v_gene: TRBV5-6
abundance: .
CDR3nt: TGTGCCAGCAGCCGGACAGCCGCCGGCTATGGCTACACCTTC
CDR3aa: CASSRTAAGYGYTF

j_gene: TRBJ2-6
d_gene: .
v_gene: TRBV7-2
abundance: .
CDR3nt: TGTGCCAGCAGCATAAGAGGCTCTGGGGCCAACGTCCTGACTTTC
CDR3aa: CASSIRGSGANVLTF

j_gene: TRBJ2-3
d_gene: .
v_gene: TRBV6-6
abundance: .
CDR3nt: TGTGCCAGCAGAGGACAAGGTAGCACAGATACGCAGTATTTT
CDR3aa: CASRGQGSTDTQYF

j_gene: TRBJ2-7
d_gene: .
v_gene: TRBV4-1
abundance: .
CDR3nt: TGCGCCAGCAGCGCGGGACAGACTCCCTACGAGCAGTACTTC
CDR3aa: CASSAGQTPYEQYF

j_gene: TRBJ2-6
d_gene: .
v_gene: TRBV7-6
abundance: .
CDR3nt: TGTGCCAGCAGCTCCCTGTATGGGGCCAACGTCCTGACTTTC
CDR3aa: CASSSLYGANVLTF

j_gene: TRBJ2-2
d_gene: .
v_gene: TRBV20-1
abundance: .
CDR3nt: TGCAGTGCTAGAGGCACCCCACTGGGACGGTCGGGCACCGGGGAGCTGTTTTTT
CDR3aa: CSARGTPLGRSGTGELFF

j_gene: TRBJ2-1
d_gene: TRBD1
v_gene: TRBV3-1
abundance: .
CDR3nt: TGTGCCAGCAGCCAAGTACAGGGGAGTCGGTTCTTC
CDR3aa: CASSQVQGSRFF

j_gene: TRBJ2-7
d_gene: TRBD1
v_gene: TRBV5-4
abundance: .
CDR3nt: TGTGCCAGCAGCGCCTCCGGGACAGGCTACGAGCAGTACTTC
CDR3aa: CASSASGTGYEQYF

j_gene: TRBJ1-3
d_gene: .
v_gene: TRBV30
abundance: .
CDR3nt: TGTGCCTGGGCAGGACAGTCGTCTGGAAACACCATATATTTT
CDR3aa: CAWAGQSSGNTIYF

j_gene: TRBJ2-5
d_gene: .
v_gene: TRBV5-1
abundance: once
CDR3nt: TGCGCCAGCAGCCCCGGGGATGGCCTAGCGCCCCGGAGGGCCCAAGAGACCCAGTACTTC
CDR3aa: CASSPGDGLAPRRAQETQYF

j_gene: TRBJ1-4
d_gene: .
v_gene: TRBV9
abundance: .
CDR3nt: TGTGCCAGCAGCCTCCGAGGGACACTCACAAGTGAAAAACTGTTTTTT
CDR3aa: CASSLRGTLTSEKLFF

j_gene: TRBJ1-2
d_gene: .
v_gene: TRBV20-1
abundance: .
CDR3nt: TGCAGTGCTACCTTGGGGGTCGGCTACACCTTC
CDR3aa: CSATLGVGYTF

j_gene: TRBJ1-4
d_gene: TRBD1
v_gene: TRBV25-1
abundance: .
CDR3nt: TGTGCCAGCAGTGACCCGACGGGACAGTCGAATGAAAAACTGTTTTTT
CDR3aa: CASSDPTGQSNEKLFF

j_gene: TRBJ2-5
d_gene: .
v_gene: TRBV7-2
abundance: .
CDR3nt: TGTGCCAGCAGCTTATCCCCCGTGGAGACCCAGTACTTC
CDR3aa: CASSLSPVETQYF

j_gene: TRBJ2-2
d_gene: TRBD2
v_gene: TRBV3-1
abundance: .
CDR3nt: TGTGCCAGCAGCCAAGCTAGCGGGGTTATCGGGGAGCTGTTTTTT
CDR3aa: CASSQASGVIGELFF

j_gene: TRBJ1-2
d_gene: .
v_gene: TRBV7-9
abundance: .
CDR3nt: TGTGCCAGCAGCTTATCGACCGTCCCTCACGGCTACACCTTC
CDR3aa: CASSLSTVPHGYTF

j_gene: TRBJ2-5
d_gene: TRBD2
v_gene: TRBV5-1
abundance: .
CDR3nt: TGCGCCAGCAGCTTTGGACTAGCGGGATTTGGGGGAGAAGAGACCCAGTACTTC
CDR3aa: CASSFGLAGFGGEETQYF

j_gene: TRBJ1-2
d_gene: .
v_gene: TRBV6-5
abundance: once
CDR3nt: TGTGCCAGCAGTTACGGTAAAGGGTGGCAGACGATTAACTATGGCTACACCTTC
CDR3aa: CASSYGKGWQTINYGYTF

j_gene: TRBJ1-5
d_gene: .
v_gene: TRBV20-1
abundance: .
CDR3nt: TGCAGTGCTAGAGATAGCGGGTTTGGTCAGCCCCAGCATTTT
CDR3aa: CSARDSGFGQPQHF

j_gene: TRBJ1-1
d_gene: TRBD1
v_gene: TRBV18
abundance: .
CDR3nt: TGTGCCAGCTCACCAAACAGGGGGCTTACTGAAGCTTTCTTT
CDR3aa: CASSPNRGLTEAFF

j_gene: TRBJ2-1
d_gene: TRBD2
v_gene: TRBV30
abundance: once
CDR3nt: TGTGCCTGGAGTGGGGTAGCGGGGGGGCCGGAGTTCTTC
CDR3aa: CAWSGVAGGPEFF

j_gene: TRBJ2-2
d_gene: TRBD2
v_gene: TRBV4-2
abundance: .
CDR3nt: TGTGCCAGCGGAGTAATAGCGGGGGGAGGCACCGGGGAGCTGTTTTTT
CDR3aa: CASGVIAGGGTGELFF

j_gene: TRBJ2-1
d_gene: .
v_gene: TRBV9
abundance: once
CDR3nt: TGTGCCAGCAGCTCCCCCGGAGAGCAGTTCTTC
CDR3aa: CASSSPGEQFF

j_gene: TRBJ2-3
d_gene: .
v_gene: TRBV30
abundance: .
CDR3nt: TGTGCCTGGGAAGCACAGGGCCTCACAGATACGCAGTATTTT
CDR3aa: CAWEAQGLTDTQYF

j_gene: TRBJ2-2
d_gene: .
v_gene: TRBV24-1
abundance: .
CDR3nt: TGTGCCACCAGTGATACTAACACCGGGGAGCTGTTTTTT
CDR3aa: CATSDTNTGELFF

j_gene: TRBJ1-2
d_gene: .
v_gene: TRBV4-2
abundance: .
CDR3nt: TGTGCCAGCAGCCAAGGCGGGGGGCGAGGCTATGGCTACACCTTC
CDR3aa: CASSQGGGRGYGYTF

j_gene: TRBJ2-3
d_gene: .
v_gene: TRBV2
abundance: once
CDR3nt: TGTGCCAGCAGTCCACCGTACACAGATACGCAGTATTTT
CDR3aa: CASSPPYTDTQYF

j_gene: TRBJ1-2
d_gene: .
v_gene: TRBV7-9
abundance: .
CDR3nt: TGTGCCAGCAGCCCCTACCCCGCGGAAAGGGGCTACACCTTC
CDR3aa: CASSPYPAERGYTF

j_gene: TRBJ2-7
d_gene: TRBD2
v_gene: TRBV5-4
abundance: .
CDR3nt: TGTGCCAGCAGCTTCCCTAGCGGGGGATTCTACGAGCAGTACTTC
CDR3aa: CASSFPSGGFYEQYF